This entry lists 3 T cell receptor beta chains sequenced from one sample in a study of T cell repertoires in cytomegalovirus infection. TCRdb analysed the reads with MiXCR anew, one entry per CDR3 protein. The table shows about 600,000 distinct CDR3 sequences, with 24% occurring only once. The sequenced material came from CD8+ T cells from PBMCs. The source of these receptors is a human donor in good health (CMV status not recorded). Some clones in this sample may be carry-over from other donors' samples.

For this clonotype: One end of the junction is discordant with germline, which a read error may explain. The chain joins TRBV7-9 to TRBJ1-2; 7 bases match TRBD1. Germline-derived CDR1 and CDR2 are SEHNR and FQNEAQ (reference sequence). The CDR3 runs to 14 residues. The CDR3 loop reads CANSQGGVDYGYTF. The CDR3 DNA is TGTGCCAACAGCCAGGGGGGGGTCGATTATGGCTACACCTTC.

This clonotype was found a few times. The rearrangement joins TRBV19 to TRBJ1-1, with TRBD1 as a possible D gene (6 bases). In germline, CDR1 is LNHDA, CDR2 SQIVND (reference sequence). The ends were cut back, 6 bases at V and 6 bases at J, with 26 bases in the middle. The CDR3 has 17 residues. Written as DNA, the CDR3 is TGTGCCAGTAGCTACAACCCATCGCAGGGGCCTGGGGCTGAAGCTTTCTTT. Its translation is CASSYNPSQGPGAEAFF.

The rearrangement joins TRBV7-9 to TRBJ2-3; D is uncertain. The CDR3 extends over 12 amino acids. Germline loops: CDR1 SEHNR, CDR2 FQNEAQ (reference sequence). The germline V and J ends were trimmed by 3 bases and 6 bases, with 7 bases remaining between them. Here the CDR3 reads CASSFVKDTQYF. For the CDR3, the DNA is TGTGCCAGCAGCTTTGTGAAGGATACGCAGTATTTT.